The 26 T cell receptor beta chains in this list originate from one sample, sequenced in a study of blood T cell repertoires in COVID-19 (TCRdb year 2020). Library generation was performed with the immunoSEQ multiplex PCR assay. Sourced from immuneACCESS, this table was stored by TCRdb with only in-frame sequences that have V and J called. A share of the clones is absent; for the studies checked, an unresolved V gene accounts for under half, and the remainder has no known explanation. The sample table lists some 390,000 clones, around 89% of them with a count of one. The leading ten clones occupy approximately 1.5% of the sample. Sequencing was performed on peripheral blood. These receptors all come from a woman between 40 and 50 years old with COVID-19, enrolled during active disease.

The V and J genes are TRBV9 and TRBJ1-2; 11 bases line up with TRBD1. Germline V gene sequence: CDR1 SGDLS, CDR2 YYNGEE. J was trimmed by 3 bases and V by 2 bases; bases with no gene match: 3. The CDR3 contains 15 residues. CDR3 region: CASSVGTGGDYGYTF. CDR3 DNA: TGTGCCAGCAGCGTGGGGACAGGGGGGGACTATGGCTACACCTTC.

This clone has just one count. The genes are TRBV27 and TRBJ1-4, with 11 bases that match TRBD1. CDR1 is MNHEY, CDR2 SMNVEV, per germline (reference sequence). The length of the CDR3 is 18 residues. V was clipped by 5 bases and J by 2 bases; unmatched bases: 10. The CDR3 sequence: CASSLGTGGDWTNEKLFF. The CDR3 nucleotides are TGTGCCAGCAGTCTAGGGACAGGGGGAGACTGGACTAATGAAAAACTGTTTTTT. The whole variable domain, filled in from reference TRBV27 and TRBJ1-4, reads EAQVTQNPRYLITVTGKKLTVTCSQNMNHEYMSWYRQDPGLGLRQIYYSMNVEVTDKGDVPEGYKVSRKEKRNFPLILESPSPNQTSLYFCASSLGTGGDWTNEKLFFGSGTQLSVL.

The chain links TRBV3-1 (or the pseudogene TRBV3-2) to TRBJ2-2; D is possibly TRBD2 (7 bases). Trimming removed 0 bases at V and 5 bases at J, with 16 bases between. Germline-derived CDR1 and CDR2 are LGHDT and YNNKEL (reference sequence). The CDR3 loop spans 17 amino acids. The CDR3 bases are TGTGCCAGCAGCCAAGAATCGGGGGGCCGGTGGACCGGGGAGCTGTTTTTT. This translates into CASSQESGGRWTGELFF.

The rearrangement uses TRBV29-1 and TRBJ2-7; TRBD2 matches at 9 bases. The J segment lost 5 bases and the V segment lost 7 bases, leaving 3 bases of the junction unmatched. Per the germline V gene, CDR1 is SQVTM and CDR2 is ANQGSEA. The CDR3 is made up of 11 amino acids. The CDR3 region has the DNA TGCAGCGCGGGGACTAGCAACGAGCAGTACTTC. This gives the protein CSAGTSNEQYF.

The chain couples TRBV27 to TRBJ1-1; TRBD1 matches 7 bases. V was clipped by 7 bases and J by 0 bases; unmatched bases: 5. Germline V gene sequence: CDR1 MNHEY, CDR2 SMNVEV (reference sequence). The CDR3 covers 14 residues. CDR3 coding DNA: TGTGCCAGCAAGAGGACAGGAATGAACACTGAAGCTTTCTTT. Translation gives CASKRTGMNTEAFF.

V and J are TRBV18 and TRBJ1-5; possible D gene TRBD1, 5 bases. The CDR3 length is 13 residues. The germline V and J ends were trimmed by 2 bases and 4 bases, with 6 bases remaining between them. Germline-derived CDR1 and CDR2 are KGHSH and LQKENI. This chain's CDR3 is CASSPGTNQPQHF. CDR3 nucleotides: TGTGCCAGCTCACCAGGGACTAATCAGCCCCAGCATTTT.

This clone was seen more than once but under ten times. V usage is TRBV11-2 and J usage is TRBJ2-7, with unresolved D. The CDR3 is 13 residues long. With 1 base removed from V and 3 bases from J, the gap between germline ends came to 7 bases. Germline CDR1 reads SGHAT; CDR2 reads FQNNGV. The CDR3 bases are TGTGCCAGCAGCTTAGGGCCATTCTACGAGCAGTACTTC. It specifies CASSLGPFYEQYF.

The CDR3 protein is CASSQNREDGNEQFF. CDR3 nucleotides: TGCGCCAGCAGCCAGAACAGGGAAGATGGCAATGAGCAGTTCTTC. The rearrangement joins TRBV4-3 to TRBJ2-1; D is perhaps TRBD1 (6 bases). The CDR3 has 15 residues. Germline V CDR1 and CDR2: LGHNA, YSLEER. V lost 3 bases and J 6 bases, leaving 15 bases between the germline ends.

The V call is TRBV29-1, the J call TRBJ1-2; 9 nucleotides match TRBD1. Trimming took 5 bases from V and 7 from J; bases not matched to a gene: 14. This CDR3 is built from 15 residues. Germline loops: CDR1 SQVTM, CDR2 ANQGSEA. CDR3 DNA sequence: TGCAGCGTTCTAAGGTCTCGACAGGGGGGGCCTGGCTACACCTTC. Its protein is CSVLRSRQGGPGYTF.

The chain combines TRBV15 with TRBJ2-3; 13 nucleotides match TRBD2. This CDR3 spans 16 amino acids. After removal of 3 bases from V and 2 bases from J, the junction contained 2 bases not matched to a gene. From germline, CDR1 is LNHNV and CDR2 YYDKDF (reference sequence). The CDR3 region is CATSRGLAGTTDTQYF. CDR3 nucleotide sequence: TGTGCCACCAGCAGGGGACTAGCGGGGACCACAGATACGCAGTATTTT.

J is TRBJ1-4 and V is TRBV5-4, with TRBD1 matching over 7 bases. Germline assignment: CDR1 SGHNT and CDR2 YYREEE (reference sequence). This CDR3 is built from 14 residues. Germline trimming cut 4 bases from V and 8 bases from J; bases unmatched to any gene: 8. CDR3 loop: CASSRDRAQEKLFF. The CDR3 nucleotides are TGTGCCAGCAGCCGTGACAGGGCACAGGAAAAACTGTTTTTT.

This chain uses TRBV6-2 or TRBV6-3 with TRBJ1-2; no clear D gene. The CDR3 contains 15 residues. CDR1 is MNHEY and CDR2 is SVGEGT in the germline V gene. V shed 4 bases and J shed 5 bases, with 17 bases lying between them. This CDR3 is CASSSQRLRGYGYTF. CDR3 DNA: TGTGCCAGCAGTTCACAGAGACTTCGGGGATATGGCTACACCTTC.

The chain recombines TRBV13 with TRBJ2-7, with 7 bases matching TRBD1. The junction had 10 bases not matched to a gene; V was cut back by 3 bases and J by 5 bases. CDR3 length: 15 residues. The germline CDR1 and CDR2 sequences are PRHDT and FYEKMQ (reference sequence). The CDR3 spells CASSFGTAWRDEQYF. For the CDR3, the DNA is TGTGCCAGCAGCTTTGGGACAGCATGGCGCGACGAGCAGTACTTC.

The chain has TRBV6-2 or TRBV6-3 and TRBJ1-5; 8 nucleotides align to TRBD1. V lost 2 bases, J lost 6 bases, and 6 bases stayed unmatched. CDR1 and CDR2 from the germline V gene are MNHEY and SVGEGT. The CDR3 is 15 amino acids. CDR3 region: CASSYGRTGLQPQHF. CDR3 bases: TGTGCCAGCAGTTACGGGAGGACAGGGCTTCAGCCCCAGCATTTT.

V is TRBV5-1 and J is TRBJ1-2, with TRBD1 identical over 7 bases. The CDR3 has 14 residues. With V trimmed by 1 base and J by 12 bases, 12 bases remained unmatched. The germline gives CDR1 SGHRS, CDR2 YFSETQ. As DNA, the CDR3 is TGCGCCAGCAGCTTGCAGGGGGACGGAGCGGGAGACACCTTC. The encoded protein is CASSLQGDGAGDTF.

The chain employs TRBV5-8 and TRBJ2-7; 7 positions agree with TRBD2. The J segment lost 0 bases and the V segment lost 0 bases, leaving 0 bases of the junction unmatched. Germline V CDR1 and CDR2: SGHTS, YDEGEE. This CDR3 comprises 14 residues. The CDR3 coding sequence is TGTGCCAGCAGCTTGGGACTAGCCTCCTACGAGCAGTACTTC. As protein: CASSLGLASYEQYF.

V usage is TRBV4-1 and J usage is TRBJ1-6; 8 bases are shared with TRBD1. The V gene end was trimmed by 1 base and the J gene end by 9 bases; junction bases not matched to a gene: 8. The length of the CDR3 is 16 residues. The germline gives CDR1 MGHRA, CDR2 YSYEKL. CDR3 sequence: CASSQVWTGRFSPLHF. DNA of the CDR3: TGCGCCAGCAGCCAAGTGTGGACAGGGCGGTTTTCACCCCTCCACTTT.

The chain couples TRBV6-5 to TRBJ1-2, with D perhaps matching TRBD1 (6 bases). Looked up from germline, CDR1 is MNHEY and CDR2 is SVGAGI. V lost 4 bases and J lost 0, with 15 bases in between. The CDR3 is 16 residues long. CDR3 sequence reads: CASSWGHLTANYGYTF. Here the CDR3 DNA reads TGTGCCAGCAGTTGGGGACATCTCACAGCTAACTATGGCTACACCTTC.

The CDR3 bases are TGTGCCAGCAGCTTTGGGACAATCAAAAACATTCAGTACTTC. It specifies CASSFGTIKNIQYF. The chain uses TRBV5-5 and TRBJ2-4; a possible D gene is TRBD1 (6 bases). The CDR3 covers 14 residues. The germline gives CDR1 SGHKS, CDR2 YYEKEE (reference sequence). Trimming removed 2 bases at V and 3 bases at J, with 9 bases between.

This chain uses TRBV19 with TRBJ2-1, with 7 bases matching TRBD1. V lost 6 bases to trimming and J lost 0 bases; unmatched junction nucleotides: 5. This CDR3 contains 15 residues. In germline, CDR1 is LNHDA, CDR2 SQIVND (reference sequence). CDR3 sequence (DNA): TGTGCCAGTAGAACCGACAGGGTCTCCTACAATGAGCAGTTCTTC. Amino acids: CASRTDRVSYNEQFF.

The J gene is TRBJ1-1, the V gene TRBV7-9, with TRBD1 matching over 7 bases. CDR3 length: 16 residues. J was trimmed by 6 bases and V by 2 bases; bases with no gene match: 12. In germline, CDR1 is SEHNR, CDR2 FQNEAQ (reference sequence). The CDR3 DNA follows: TGTGCCAGCAGCTTAATCTCAGGGGGTGCAAGCGCTGAAGCTTTCTTT. Translation: CASSLISGGASAEAFF.

V and J are TRBV5-8 and TRBJ1-5, with D perhaps matching TRBD1 (6 bases). Trimming removed 7 bases from V and 8 bases from J, with 25 bases in between. The CDR3 is 16 residues long. Germline values: CDR1 SGHTS, CDR2 YDEGEE. The DNA of the CDR3 is TGTGCCAGCGCAGAGCTTGGTCGTACAGGGAAAAAGCCCCAGCATTTT. Amino acid sequence: CASAELGRTGKKPQHF.

This chain uses TRBV4-1 with TRBJ2-7; D possibly corresponds to TRBD1 (6 bases). With 2 bases removed from V and 6 bases from J, the gap between germline ends came to 11 bases. Germline CDR1 is MGHRA and CDR2 is YSYEKL. The CDR3 length is 13 residues. The DNA of the CDR3 is TGCGCCAGCAGCCAAAGGACAGAACGCGAGCAGTACTTC. It specifies CASSQRTEREQYF.

This sequence joins TRBV6-5 and TRBJ1-2; 10 bases align to TRBD1. Germline V gene data show CDR1 as MNHEY and CDR2 as SVGAGI. Germline trimming cut 4 bases from V and 2 bases from J; bases unmatched to any gene: 4. This CDR3 has 15 amino acids. In DNA form, the CDR3 reads TGTGCCAGCAGTTGGGGACAGGGGCCAAACTATGGCTACACCTTC. This translates into CASSWGQGPNYGYTF.

The gene calls are TRBV7-9 and TRBJ1-1; weak D call: TRBD1 (5 bases). This CDR3 region has 15 residues. In germline, CDR1 is SEHNR, CDR2 FQNEAQ (reference sequence). The V end was cut by 6 bases, the J end by 4 bases, with 18 bases between. Here the CDR3 DNA reads TGTGCCAGCAGTTCAGTTCGGGGGGATTCCACTGAAGCTTTCTTT. It yields the protein CASSSVRGDSTEAFF.

This clone was recorded a few times. The rearrangement joins TRBV4-3 to TRBJ1-5, with a weak D call TRBD1 (5 bases). The CDR3 has 13 amino acids. V was clipped by 1 base and J by 11 bases, with 12 bases between them. Germline CDR1 LGHNA, CDR2 YSLEER. CDR3 DNA: TGCGCCAGCAGCCAAGGGCCGGGGGGGGCCCAGCATTTT. Translation gives CASSQGPGGAQHF.